These 13 T cell receptor beta chains were all obtained from the same sample, sequenced in a study of CD8+CD57+ T cells in acquired aplastic anemia. Patients chosen for sequencing had CD8+CD57+ cells that had expanded, as shown by flow cytometry. The template for TCR beta VDJ and CDR3 sequence profiling was genomic DNA. TCRdb re-derived calls from the reads in MiXCR, one entry per CDR3 protein. The data hold 180,000 or so distinct CDR3 sequences, with approximately 48% observed a single time. What was sequenced was sorted CD4+, CD8+, or CD8+CD57+ T cells (not recorded which) from PBMCs. These TCRs come from a human donor with aplastic anemia.

This sequence joins TRBV7-2 and TRBJ1-1; TRBD1 matches at 8 bases. This CDR3 region has 15 residues. The germline V gene has CDR1 SGHTA and CDR2 FQGNSA. Trimming took 5 bases from V and 2 from J; bases not matched to a gene: 7. CDR3 amino acids: CASSRGQGTNTEAFF. Written as DNA, the CDR3 is TGTGCCAGCAGCCGAGGACAGGGAACCAACACTGAAGCTTTCTTT.

This clonotype has a count of ten or more. The V gene is TRBV5-1, the J gene TRBJ2-7; D remains ambiguous. The CDR3 is made up of 14 amino acids. V dropped 4 bases and J dropped 0 bases, with 11 bases sitting between them. The germline CDR1 and CDR2 sequences are SGHRS and YFSETQ. CDR3 sequence (DNA): TGCGCCAGCAGCCGATTAGACAACTCCTACGAGCAGTACTTC. Amino acid sequence: CASSRLDNSYEQYF.

This clonotype was recorded at least ten times. This chain links TRBV20-1 with TRBJ1-5, with D perhaps matching TRBD1 (5 bases). Germline V lookup: CDR1 DFQATT, CDR2 SNEGSKA (reference sequence). This CDR3 is built from 15 residues. Deletions cut 4 bases from V and 3 bases from J, with 16 bases between. CDR3 sequence (DNA): TGCAGTGCTATTCCTCCCGGGGGTTACAATCAGCCCCAGCATTTT. It codes for CSAIPPGGYNQPQHF.

This CDR3 reads CASSSTTSGGAADTQYF. CDR3 in DNA: TGTGCCAGCAGTTCTACAACTAGCGGGGGGGCCGCAGATACGCAGTATTTT. This chain uses TRBV12-3 or TRBV12-4 with TRBJ2-3; 13 bases fit TRBD2. The ends lost 4 bases at V and 4 bases at J; junction bases unmatched: 8. This CDR3 has 17 amino acids.

The CDR3 here is CSARDPDSAIHGYTF. The CDR3 DNA is TGCAGTGCTAGAGATCCAGACAGCGCTATTCATGGCTACACCTTC. The rearrangement uses TRBV20-1 and TRBJ1-2; possibly TRBD1 for D (5 bases). V was cut by 0 bases and J by 6 bases, with 17 bases left in between. Per germline, CDR1 DFQATT and CDR2 SNEGSKA (reference sequence). This CDR3 has 15 amino acids.

The V and J genes are TRBV25-1 and TRBJ2-1; D gene unclear. V lost 8 bases, J lost 0 bases, and 8 bases lay in between. The CDR3 runs 13 residues. Germline V gene sequence: CDR1 MGHDK, CDR2 SYGVNS. The CDR3 DNA follows: TGTGCCAGCGGGTCGAGCTCCTACAATGAGCAGTTCTTC. Translation gives CASGSSSYNEQFF.

At least ten counts were recorded for this clonotype. The chain combines TRBV7-2 with TRBJ2-1; 8 nucleotides line up with TRBD2. Germline values: CDR1 SGHTA, CDR2 FQGNSA. V gave up 2 bases and J gave up 10 bases; unmatched junction bases: 1. The CDR3 runs 12 residues. CDR3 protein: CASSLKRGEQFF. CDR3 DNA: TGTGCCAGCAGCTTAAAGCGGGGGGAGCAGTTCTTC.

On this clonotype itself: One base away lies a much larger clone, so this may be a sequencing read error. CDR3 bases: TGTGCCAGCAGTGAAGATGCTCGGCGAGTGATCGAGCAGCACTTC. Translated, it gives CASSEDARRVIEQHF. The chain uses TRBV6-1 and TRBJ2-7; D gene ambiguous. The CDR3 consists of 15 residues. Per germline, CDR1 MNHNS and CDR2 SASEGT.

Of note for this clonotype: A read error is possible here, since a much larger clone lies one base away. The chain carries TRBV5-1 and TRBJ1-6; a weak D match, TRBD1 (6 bases). V dropped 5 bases and J dropped 0 bases, with 24 bases sitting between them. Germline CDR1 and CDR2: SGHRS and YFSETQ. The CDR3 loop spans 20 amino acids. The CDR3 sequence: CASRPRDTPSFSSYNSPLHF. CDR3 DNA sequence: TGCGCCAGCAGGCCCCGGGACACTCCTAGTTTTAGCTCCTATAATTCACCCCTCCACTTT.

The chain combines TRBV5-1 with TRBJ2-7; 9 nucleotides line up with TRBD1. J was trimmed by 2 bases and V by 4 bases; bases with no gene match: 7. Per germline, CDR1 SGHRS and CDR2 YFSETQ. The CDR3 is 15 residues long. The CDR3 region has the DNA TGCGCCAGCAGCGACGTCGGACAGGGGCCCTACGAGCAGTACTTC. It yields the protein CASSDVGQGPYEQYF. The entire variable domain, with the rest obtained from reference TRBV5-1 and TRBJ2-7, is as follows: KAGVTQTPRYLIKTRGQQVTLSCSPISGHRSVSWYQQTPGQGLQFLFEYFSETQRNKGNFPGRFSGRQFSNSRSEMNVSTLELGDSALYLCASSDVGQGPYEQYFGPGTRLTVT.

As regards this clonotype: A single base separates this from a much larger clone, so it may be a read error. The chain recombines TRBV6-2 or TRBV6-3 with TRBJ1-1; a possible D gene is TRBD1 (5 bases). Germline-derived CDR1 and CDR2 are MNHEY and SVGEGT. The CDR3 totals 11 residues. Written as DNA, the CDR3 is TGTGTCAGCAGAAGGGACCAGGAAGCTTTCTTT. As protein: CVSRRDQEAFF.

The V and J genes are TRBV15 and TRBJ2-1; 9 nucleotides line up with TRBD2. This CDR3 has 15 amino acids. J gave up 5 bases and V 4 bases, and 6 bases lay outside the gene matches. Germline CDR1 and CDR2: LNHNV and YYDKDF (reference sequence). CDR3 in amino acids: CATSTRTSANNEQFF. The CDR3 DNA sequence: TGTGCCACCAGCACCCGGACTAGCGCCAACAATGAGCAGTTCTTC.

This clonotype was observed at least ten times. The rearrangement uses TRBV4-1 and TRBJ2-7, with D maybe TRBD2 (5 bases). This CDR3 is built from 16 residues. Germline CDR1 MGHRA, CDR2 YSYEKL. V was cut by 1 base and J by 2 bases, with 15 bases left in between. The CDR3 sequence: CASSQGNAGRTYEQYF. DNA for the CDR3: TGCGCCAGCAGCCAAGGAAATGCGGGTAGGACCTACGAGCAGTACTTC.